The T cell receptor (beta chain) described here comes from a study of OX40 agonist ivuxolimab in advanced cancers. As for the study in general: Ivuxolimab, an agonistic anti-OX40 (CD134) antibody, was given to patients.

The V end lost 5 bases, the J end lost 0 bases, and 9 bases lay between the germline ends. The CDR3 spans 13 residues. The germline V gene has CDR1 SGHRS and CDR2 YFSETQ. Study-level findings and limits: CD8+ T cells were the subset that, on average, had more expanded clones than CD4+.

Remarks on this clone: No antigen is known for it.

Blood sampling was done at baseline, cycle 4 day 1, and cycle 7 day 1. TCRdb's copy holds only in-frame clones and misses some; the assay was immunoSEQ multiplex PCR. The top ten clones hold approximately 2% of a sample with 74,000 or so clones, about 85% of them seen once. The origin of this receptor is an adult with an advanced solid tumor such as melanoma, head and neck, liver or kidney cancer. The sequenced sample was CD4+ or CD8+ T cells sorted from blood, obtained in a trial of the OX40 agonist ivuxolimab. The chain has TRBV5-1 and TRBJ2-7; D unresolved. In DNA form, the CDR3 reads TGCGCCAGCAGGTACGGAAACTCCTACGAGCAGTACTTC. Encoded protein: CASRYGNSYEQYF.